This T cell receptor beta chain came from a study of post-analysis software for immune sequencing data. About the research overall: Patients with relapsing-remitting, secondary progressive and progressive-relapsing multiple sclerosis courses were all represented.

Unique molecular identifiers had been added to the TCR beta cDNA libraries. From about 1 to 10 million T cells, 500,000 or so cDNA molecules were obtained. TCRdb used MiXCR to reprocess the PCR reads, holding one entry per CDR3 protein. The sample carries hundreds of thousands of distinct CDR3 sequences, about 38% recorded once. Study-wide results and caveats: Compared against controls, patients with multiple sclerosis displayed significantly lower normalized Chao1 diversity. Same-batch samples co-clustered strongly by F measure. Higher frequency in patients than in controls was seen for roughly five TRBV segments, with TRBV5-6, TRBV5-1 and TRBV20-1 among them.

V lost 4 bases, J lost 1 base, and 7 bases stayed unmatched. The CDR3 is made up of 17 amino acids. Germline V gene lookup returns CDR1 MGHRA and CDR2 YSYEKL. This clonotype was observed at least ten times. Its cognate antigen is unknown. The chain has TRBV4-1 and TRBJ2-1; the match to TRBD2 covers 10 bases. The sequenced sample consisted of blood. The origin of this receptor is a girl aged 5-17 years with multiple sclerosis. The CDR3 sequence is CASSRVAGGDSYNEQFF. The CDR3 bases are TGCGCCAGCAGCCGCGTAGCGGGAGGCGATTCCTACAATGAGCAGTTCTTC.